This entry features one T cell receptor (beta chain) sequence. The data originate from a study of blood T cell repertoires in COVID-19. Study-wide context: The cDNA or gDNA used as material had been derived from T cells, B-cell-depleted T cells, or PBMCs.

Original handling: Amplification of reference gene primers was used by the study to estimate nucleated cell counts. Sequencing used immunoSEQ multiplex PCR; TCRdb keeps in-frame clones, though not all of them. The DNA was the basis for D and trimming; V, J and clone size are from that table. The top ten hold about 2% of the sample, which has 200,000 to 250,000 clones, less than 85% seen once. The CDR3 has 16 amino acids. CDR1 is SGHRS and CDR2 is YFSETQ in the germline V gene. Trimming at V came to 4 bases and at J to 0 bases, leaving 8 bases not matched to a gene. This TCR was recovered from a man in his fifties or sixties who had recovered from COVID-19. The gene calls are TRBV5-1 and TRBJ2-3; 7 nucleotides agree with TRBD1. Sequences were obtained from PBMCs or T cells enriched from blood (not recorded which). The CDR3 loop reads CASSPRQGASTDTQYF. The CDR3 nucleotides read TGCGCCAGCAGCCCTAGACAGGGCGCGAGCACAGATACGCAGTATTTT.